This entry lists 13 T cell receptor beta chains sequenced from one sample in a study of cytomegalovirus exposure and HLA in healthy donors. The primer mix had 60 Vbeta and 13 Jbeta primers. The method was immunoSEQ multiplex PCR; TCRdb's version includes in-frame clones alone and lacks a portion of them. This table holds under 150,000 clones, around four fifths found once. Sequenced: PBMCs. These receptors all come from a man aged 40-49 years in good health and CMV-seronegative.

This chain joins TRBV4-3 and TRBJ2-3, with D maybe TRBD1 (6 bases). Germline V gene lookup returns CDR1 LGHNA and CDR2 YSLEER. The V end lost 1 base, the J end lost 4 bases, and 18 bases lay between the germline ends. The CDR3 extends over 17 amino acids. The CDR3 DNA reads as TGCGCCAGCAGCCAAGTCCGAACAGGGATTCGTGCAGATACGCAGTATTTT. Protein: CASSQVRTGIRADTQYF.

The CDR3 is CASSARRGRTNEKLFF. CDR3 nucleotide sequence: TGTGCCAGCAGTGCAAGGCGGGGTAGAACTAATGAAAAACTGTTTTTT. The V and J genes are TRBV2 and TRBJ1-4; unclear D gene. Per germline, CDR1 SNHLY and CDR2 FYNNEI. Trimming cost V 4 bases and J 1 base, with 13 bases left between them. The CDR3 length is 16 residues.

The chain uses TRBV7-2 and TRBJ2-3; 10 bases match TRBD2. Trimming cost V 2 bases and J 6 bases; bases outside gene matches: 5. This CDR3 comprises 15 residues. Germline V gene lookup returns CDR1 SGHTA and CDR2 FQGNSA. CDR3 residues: CASSLQLAGMDTQYF. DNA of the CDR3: TGTGCCAGCAGCTTACAACTAGCGGGAATGGATACGCAGTATTTT.

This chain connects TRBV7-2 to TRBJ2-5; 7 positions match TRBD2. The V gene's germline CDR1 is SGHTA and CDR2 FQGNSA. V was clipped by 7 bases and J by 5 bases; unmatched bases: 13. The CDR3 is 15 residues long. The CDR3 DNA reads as TGTGCCAGCACCGGGGGGTACCTCCACAGGGAGACCCAGTACTTC. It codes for CASTGGYLHRETQYF.

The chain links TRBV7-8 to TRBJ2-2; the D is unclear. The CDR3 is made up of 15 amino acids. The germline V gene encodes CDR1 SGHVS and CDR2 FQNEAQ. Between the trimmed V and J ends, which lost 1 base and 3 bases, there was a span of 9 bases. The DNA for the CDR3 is TGTGCCAGCAGCTTAGTTTACAGCCACACCGGGGAGCTGTTTTTT. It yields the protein CASSLVYSHTGELFF.

DNA of the CDR3: TGTGCCAGCAGCCGGCCCGGGACAAGAGGAAACACCATATATTTT. It codes for CASSRPGTRGNTIYF. The chain is built from TRBV11-2 and TRBJ1-3, with D tentatively TRBD1 (6 bases). The CDR3 spans 15 residues. V lost 5 bases and J 4 bases, leaving 15 bases between the germline ends. In germline, CDR1 is SGHAT, CDR2 FQNNGV.

CDR3 region: CATALGGTGGQYF. The CDR3, as DNA: TGTGCCACCGCTCTGGGGGGGACGGGTGGGCAGTACTTC. V and J are TRBV2 and TRBJ2-7, with 7 nucleotides matching TRBD2. The CDR3 sequence is 13 residues long. CDR1 and CDR2 from the germline V gene are SNHLY and FYNNEI. V lost 10 bases to trimming and J lost 9 bases; unmatched junction nucleotides: 15.

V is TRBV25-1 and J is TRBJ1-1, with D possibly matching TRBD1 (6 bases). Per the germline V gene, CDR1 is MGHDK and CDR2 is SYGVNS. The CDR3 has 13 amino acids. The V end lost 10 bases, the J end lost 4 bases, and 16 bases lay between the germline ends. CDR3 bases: TGTGCCACCAGAGGAACAGGGATCACTGAAGCTTTCTTT. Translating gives CATRGTGITEAFF.

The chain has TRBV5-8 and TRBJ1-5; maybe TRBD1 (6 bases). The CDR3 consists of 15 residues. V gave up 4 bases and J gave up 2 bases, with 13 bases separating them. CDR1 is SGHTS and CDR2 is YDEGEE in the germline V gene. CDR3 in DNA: TGTGCCAGCAGCGGGGAGGGGGTGGGCAATCAGCCCCAGCATTTT. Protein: CASSGEGVGNQPQHF.

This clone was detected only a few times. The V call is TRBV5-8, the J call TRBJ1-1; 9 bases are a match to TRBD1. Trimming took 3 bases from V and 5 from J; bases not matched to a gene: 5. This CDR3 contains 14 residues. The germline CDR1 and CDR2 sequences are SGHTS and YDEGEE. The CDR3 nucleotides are TGTGCCAGCAGCTATGGACAGGGGAGGACTGAAGCTTTCTTT. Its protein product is CASSYGQGRTEAFF.

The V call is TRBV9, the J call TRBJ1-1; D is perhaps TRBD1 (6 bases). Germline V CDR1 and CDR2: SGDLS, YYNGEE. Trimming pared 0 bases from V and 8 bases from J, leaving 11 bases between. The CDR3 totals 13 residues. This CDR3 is CASSVDTGREAFF. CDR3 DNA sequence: TGTGCCAGCAGCGTAGATACAGGGAGAGAAGCTTTCTTT.

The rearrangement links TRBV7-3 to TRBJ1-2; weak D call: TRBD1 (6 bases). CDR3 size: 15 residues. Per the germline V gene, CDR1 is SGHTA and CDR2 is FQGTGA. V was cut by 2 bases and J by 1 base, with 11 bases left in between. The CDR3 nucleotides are TGTGCCAGCAGCTTATCAGGGGATATTAACTATGGCTACACCTTC. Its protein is CASSLSGDINYGYTF.

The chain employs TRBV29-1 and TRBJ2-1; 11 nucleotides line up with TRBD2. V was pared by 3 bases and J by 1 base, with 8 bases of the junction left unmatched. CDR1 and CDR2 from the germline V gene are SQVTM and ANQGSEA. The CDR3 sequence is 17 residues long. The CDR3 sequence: CSVEGPASGGSYNEQFF. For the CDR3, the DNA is TGCAGCGTTGAGGGCCCCGCTAGCGGGGGGTCCTACAATGAGCAGTTCTTC.